This T cell receptor (beta chain) derives from a study of Ad26.COV2.S vaccination and SARS-CoV-2 variants. Treatment here: around 19 received Ad26.COV2.S at low or high dose, single or two shots; about 5 received placebo; per-sample allocation not given. Repertoires come from day 63 after the first vaccine or placebo injection. Ad26.COV2.S expressed prefusion-stabilized spike from the original Wuhan strain. The method was immunoSEQ multiplex PCR; TCRdb's version includes in-frame clones alone and lacks a portion of them. The repertoire holds some 330,000 clones, with roughly 88% as singletons. Trimming left V 7 bases short and J 4 bases short, with 17 bases between. Germline V gene sequence: CDR1 MNHNY, CDR2 SVGAGI (reference sequence). The CDR3 has 16 amino acids.

The rearrangement uses TRBV6-6 and TRBJ1-6; D perhaps matches TRBD1 (5 bases). This sequence was found in a person between 18 and 59 years old who received the Ad26.COV2.S COVID-19 vaccine or a placebo. The sample here was peripheral blood, taken in a trial of Ad26.COV2.S vaccine versus placebo. CDR3 sequence (DNA): TGTGCCAGCATTTCGCGCAGGGACCTATATAATTCACCCCTCCACTTT. Its protein product is CASISRRDLYNSPLHF.